The text below deals with one T cell receptor beta chain. Its antigen remains unknown. PCR primers comprised 60 Vbeta and 13 Jbeta primers. Profiled with immunoSEQ multiplex PCR; TCRdb holds only in-frame clones, not every one. The sample includes about 110,000 clones, around 69% of them seen just once. Nominal health characterized the donors when sampled, though unrecorded immune exposures were likely. V was pared by 7 bases and J by 4 bases, with 12 bases of the junction left unmatched. The germline gives CDR1 LNHDA, CDR2 SQIVND (reference sequence). The CDR3 runs to 17 residues. The sample is drawn from a study of cytomegalovirus exposure and HLA in healthy donors. Across the study: In terms of ancestry, the Caucasian-associated cluster contained roughly four fifths of the 300 to 400 genotyped donors. Study outcomes and limitations: Later work showed greater clonal expansion in HLA-associated TCR beta chains than in equally common others.

The chain combines TRBV19 with TRBJ1-4, with 10 bases aligning to TRBD1. Sequences were obtained from PBMCs. The receptor was isolated from a man younger than 35 in good health and CMV-seronegative. CDR3 DNA: TGTGCCAGTACCCCCGGGACAGGGGTTCCAAGTAATGAAAAACTGTTTTTT. It is translated as CASTPGTGVPSNEKLFF.